This T cell receptor beta chain was obtained from a study of T-cell memory formation after mild COVID-19. The ends were cut back, 3 bases at V and 4 bases at J, with 10 bases in the middle. This CDR3 contains 13 residues. This clonotype has a handful of counts. In TCRdb, the 5' RACE reads were re-called with MiXCR into one record per CDR3 protein. Here the sample spans 450,000 to 650,000 distinct CDR3 sequences, 20% being singletons. The material sequenced was PBMCs or a T cell subset sorted from them (not recorded which). V is TRBV12-3 or TRBV12-4 and J is TRBJ2-7; D is possibly TRBD2 (6 bases). The receptor was isolated from an adult woman who had mild COVID-19 (a few samples of this study predate the infection). Cell type and time point are not known. CDR3 in DNA: TGTGCCAGCAGTTTTAGCGGAACTTACGAGCAGTACTTC. This sequence encodes CASSFSGTYEQYF.